The 10 T cell receptor beta chains given below trace back to one sample, sequenced in a study of Ad26.COV2.S vaccination and SARS-CoV-2 variants. Produced via immunoSEQ multiplex PCR; TCRdb's table is partial and in-frame only. This repertoire shows 500,000 or so clones, 87% found once; its top ten account for around 13%. Treatment reported: 15 to 20 received Ad26.COV2.S at low or high dose, single or two shots; 5 received placebo; per-sample allocation not given. After the first vaccine or placebo injection, samples were drawn on day 63. Sequenced material: peripheral blood, taken in a trial of Ad26.COV2.S vaccine versus placebo. All receptors derive from a person aged 18-60 years who received the Ad26.COV2.S COVID-19 vaccine or a placebo.

The V and J genes are TRBV3-1 (or the pseudogene TRBV3-2) and TRBJ2-1; 12 bases fit TRBD2. The CDR3 loop spans 17 amino acids. Germline CDR1 LGHDT, CDR2 YNNKEL (reference sequence). Germline trimming cut 1 base from V and 8 bases from J; bases unmatched to any gene: 9. Here the CDR3 reads CASSQGNRGLAGDEQFF. The CDR3 region has the DNA TGTGCCAGCAGCCAAGGGAACCGGGGACTAGCGGGCGATGAGCAGTTCTTC.

The V gene is TRBV19, the J gene TRBJ1-6; tentatively, D is TRBD1 (6 bases). The CDR3 is 13 residues long. CDR1 and CDR2 (germline): LNHDA, SQIVND (reference sequence). Trimming pared 5 bases from V and 7 bases from J, leaving 9 bases between. This chain's CDR3 is CASSVGGNSPLHF. CDR3 nucleotide sequence: TGTGCCAGTAGTGTTGGGGGCAATTCACCCCTCCACTTT.

The genes are TRBV21-1 and TRBJ1-4. TRBV21-1 is reported as a pseudogene. The CDR3 runs to 15 residues. CDR3 protein: CASSLRWSVNEKLFF. CDR3 DNA: TGTGCCAGCAGCCTGCGCTGGTCAGTTAACGAAAAACTGTTTTTT.

The rearrangement uses TRBV19 and TRBJ2-3; tentative D call: TRBD2 (6 bases). The CDR3 sequence is 13 residues long. Per the germline V gene, CDR1 is LNHDA and CDR2 is SQIVND (reference sequence). V lost 1 base and J 6 bases, leaving 8 bases between the germline ends. The CDR3 region has the DNA TGTGCCAGTAGTATAGCCCGGGGGGATACGCAGTATTTT. Translated, it gives CASSIARGDTQYF.

The table lists this clone with a few counts. The chain employs TRBV7-2 and TRBJ1-6, with TRBD1 identical over 11 bases. Germline trimming cut 6 bases from V and 9 bases from J; bases unmatched to any gene: 4. CDR1 and CDR2 (germline): SGHTA, FQGNSA. The CDR3 covers 14 residues. CDR3 sequence reads: CASRVDRGLSPLHF. CDR3 nucleotide sequence: TGTGCCAGCAGGGTGGACAGGGGGCTTTCACCCCTCCACTTT.

The chain carries TRBV7-9 and TRBJ2-3; unclear D gene. The germline V gene has CDR1 SEHNR and CDR2 FQNEAQ (reference sequence). V lost 2 bases, J lost 2 bases, and 8 bases lay in between. The CDR3 has 14 residues. The CDR3 here is CASSLILATDTQYF. Here the CDR3 DNA reads TGTGCCAGCAGCTTAATATTGGCCACAGATACGCAGTATTTT.

The genes are TRBV14 and TRBJ1-1, with D tentatively TRBD1 (6 bases). Germline CDR1 and CDR2: SGHDN and FVKESK. V lost 4 bases and J 0 bases, leaving 18 bases between the germline ends. The CDR3 extends over 17 amino acids. As DNA, the CDR3 is TGTGCCAGCAGCCCTTTACACTTTAGGGGGATGAACACTGAAGCTTTCTTT. This gives the protein CASSPLHFRGMNTEAFF.

Concerning this clone itself: Other DNA sequences within the sample encode an identical CDR3. The J gene is TRBJ2-3, the V gene TRBV19; tentative D call: TRBD1 (6 bases). Germline values: CDR1 LNHDA, CDR2 SQIVND (reference sequence). The CDR3 consists of 14 residues. Between the trimmed V and J ends, which lost 3 bases and 3 bases, there was a span of 10 bases. This CDR3 reads CASSIGQGTDTQYF. Here the CDR3 DNA reads TGTGCCAGTAGTATTGGTCAGGGGACAGATACGCAGTATTTT.

This rearrangement joins TRBV5-1 to TRBJ1-1; D gene uncertain. The length of the CDR3 is 13 residues. Germline V lookup: CDR1 SGHRS, CDR2 YFSETQ. V was shortened by 1 base and J by 3 bases, with 7 bases between the two germline ends. DNA of the CDR3: TGCGCCAGCAGCTTGCTGCCAGACACTGAAGCTTTCTTT. The encoded protein is CASSLLPDTEAFF.

The V gene is TRBV10-2, the J gene TRBJ1-2; D is possibly TRBD1 (6 bases). This CDR3 has 17 amino acids. The V gene lost 2 bases and the J gene lost 8 bases, with 24 bases spanning the gap. The germline V gene has CDR1 WSHSY and CDR2 SAAADI. The CDR3 loop is CASSEPTLHRVHRGYTF. The CDR3 DNA sequence: TGCGCCAGCAGTGAGCCCACACTCCACAGGGTCCACCGGGGCTACACCTTC.